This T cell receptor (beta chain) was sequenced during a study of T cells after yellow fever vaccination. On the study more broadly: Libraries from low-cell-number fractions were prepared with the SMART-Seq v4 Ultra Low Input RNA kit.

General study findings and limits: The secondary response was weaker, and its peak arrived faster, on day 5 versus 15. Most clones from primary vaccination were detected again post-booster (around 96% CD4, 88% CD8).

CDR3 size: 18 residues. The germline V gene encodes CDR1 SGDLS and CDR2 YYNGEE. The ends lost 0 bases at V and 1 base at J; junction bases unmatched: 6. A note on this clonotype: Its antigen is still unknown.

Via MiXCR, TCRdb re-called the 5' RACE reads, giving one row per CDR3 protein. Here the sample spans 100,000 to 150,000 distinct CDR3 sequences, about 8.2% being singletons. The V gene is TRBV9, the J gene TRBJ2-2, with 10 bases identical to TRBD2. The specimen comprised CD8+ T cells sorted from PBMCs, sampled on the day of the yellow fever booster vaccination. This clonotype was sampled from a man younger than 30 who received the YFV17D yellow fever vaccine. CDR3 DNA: TGTGCCAGCAGCGTAGCTTCAGCGGGGGGGGTGAACACCGGGGAGCTGTTTTTT. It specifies CASSVASAGGVNTGELFF.